This is a list of T cell receptor beta chains from one sample in a study of cytomegalovirus exposure and HLA in healthy donors. Repertoires were generated with immunoSEQ multiplex PCR, while TCRdb's copy carries only in-frame clones and drops some. The sample has roughly 200,000 clones, roughly 86% seen once; the top ten hold 6% to 8%. The sequencing input was PBMCs. All receptors come from a man under 40 in good health and CMV-seropositive. CDR3s include the opening cysteine and the closing phenylalanine or tryptophan. The order of the fields is V gene, J gene, clone size, CDR3 protein. Clone sizes are given selectively: once, few, many, or a class where the clone is expanded.

TRBV7-9	TRBJ1-1	NA	CASSFTPEAFF
TRBV5-1	TRBJ2-2	NA	CASSLGSPAGELFF
TRBV5-1	TRBJ1-2	NA	CASSFFYLIQLTNYGYTF
TRBV28	TRBJ2-5	NA	CASSLWAGAGQETQYF
TRBV28	TRBJ1-5	few	CASSPILRPQHF
TRBV27	TRBJ2-2	NA	CASSLGIEGRLFF
TRBV28	TRBJ2-7	NA	CASSSIYEQYF
TRBV19	TRBJ2-4	NA	CASSIRTSENIQYF
TRBV7-7	TRBJ2-5	NA	CASSLGGLGSEETQYF
TRBV6-5	TRBJ1-5	NA	CASSYDYDSNQPQHF
TRBV19	TRBJ2-2	NA	CASSLSDTGELFF
TRBV27	TRBJ2-2	NA	CASNRFANTGELFF
TRBV18	TRBJ1-4	NA	CASSPMTGVGEKLFF
TRBV2	TRBJ2-5	NA	CASSERRGSETQYF
TRBV27	TRBJ2-3	once	CASTRTGGGPDTQYF
TRBV7-9	TRBJ2-7	NA	CASSLSGVGHEQYF
TRBV2	TRBJ1-1	once	CASRSTVNTEAFF
TRBV5-1	TRBJ2-5	NA	CASSPGLAGGRRETQYF
TRBV2	TRBJ2-1	NA	CASSVDASSYNEQFF
TRBV19	TRBJ1-2	NA	CASKSWNTANYGYTF
TRBV2	TRBJ1-5	few	CASTRPGRNSGAQHF
TRBV25-1	TRBJ1-2	NA	CASSGDRLGYTF
TRBV6-1	TRBJ2-6	once	CASSESRTSGANVLTF
TRBV6-1	TRBJ2-7	once	CASSGMSGYSYEQYF
TRBV6-1	TRBJ2-3	NA	CASSATGFTDTQYF
TRBV5-4	TRBJ1-1	few	CASSMGQHTEAFF
TRBV2	TRBJ2-7	NA	CASRFEQGGTYEQYF
TRBV5-1	TRBJ2-3	NA	CASSPPRAGGTDTQYF
TRBV15	TRBJ2-2	NA	CATSRDLTGLNTGELFF
TRBV11-2	TRBJ2-3	few	CASSLGGSRSDTQYF
TRBV7-2	TRBJ1-2	NA	CASSLAAELQGGLAGYTF